This T cell receptor beta chain was identified in a study of blood T cell repertoires in COVID-19. Looking at the study overall: Both acute and convalescent COVID-19 samples were obtained from the United States, Italy and Spain. PBMCs, B-cell-depleted T cells, or T cells provided the cDNA or gDNA that made up the material.

Germline assignment: CDR1 SGHVS and CDR2 FQNEAQ. The CDR3 runs 13 residues. Trimming stripped 11 bases from V and 5 bases from J, with 15 bases between. As processed by the authors: By means of reference gene primer amplification, nucleated cell counts were estimated. Produced via immunoSEQ multiplex PCR; TCRdb's table is partial and in-frame only. Clone size and V and J calls were adopted from that table, with D and trimming inferred from the DNA. Of 73,000 or so clones listed, around four fifths are singletons. The rearrangement uses TRBV7-8 and TRBJ2-2; TRBD1 might be the D (6 bases). This sequence originates from a man aged 45 to 65 with active COVID-19. Sequencing input: peripheral blood. CDR3 residues: CAAKGVQTGELFF. For the CDR3, the DNA is TGTGCCGCTAAGGGGGTCCAGACCGGGGAGCTGTTTTTT.